This T cell receptor (beta chain) was documented in a study of blood T cells in healthy people across ages. Concerning this clonotype itself: Antigen unknown.

Findings and caveats of the study: Age brought a roughly linear fall in TCR beta diversity measured per million T cells. Naive T cell percentage and TCR beta diversity correlated strongly.

Together with a sample-barcoded 5' primer, a J-beta primer mix was included in a second PCR lasting about 7 to 12 cycles. TCRdb reanalysed the 5' RACE reads using MiXCR and keeps one entry per CDR3 protein. The sample shows about 1.8 million distinct CDR3 sequences, about 49% of them seen only once. Germline CDR1 is MNHEY and CDR2 is SMNVEV (reference sequence). The CDR3 is 16 residues long. With 6 bases clipped from V and 0 bases from J, the junction kept 7 bases outside the gene matches. Isolation recovered at least 6.5 million PBMCs from every sample. The J gene is TRBJ2-7, the V gene TRBV27; the match to TRBD2 covers 11 bases. The clonotype was recovered from a woman aged 40 to 49 in good health. Sequencing was done on a sample of blood. CDR3 sequence reads: CASSPIAGGGSYEQYF. The CDR3 DNA sequence: TGTGCCAGCAGCCCCATAGCGGGGGGGGGCTCCTACGAGCAGTACTTC.